The 10 T cell receptor beta chains presented below share a single source sample, sequenced in a study of shared clonotypes between healthy human individuals. The assay was immunoSEQ multiplex PCR, and TCRdb's table has in-frame clones only and misses some. The table lists approximately 1.9 million clones, around 93% of them singletons, with approximately 1.7% in the top ten. Only CD45RO-negative cells positively selected for CCR7 counted as naive CD8 cells, so terminally differentiated effector memory CD45RA+ cells were excluded. Material for sequencing was naive CD8+ T cells from PBMCs. These receptors came from a young man in good health. Some clones in this sample may be carry-over from other donors' samples.

The rearrangement uses TRBV28 and TRBJ2-5; 9 bases align to TRBD2. The CDR3 length is 16 residues. Germline V lookup: CDR1 MDHEN, CDR2 SYDVKM. Unmatched junction bases numbered 11, after V lost 6 bases and J lost 3 bases. In DNA, the CDR3 is TGTGCCAGCAGACCTTTACTAGCGGGCCTAGAAGAGACCCAGTACTTC. Amino acid sequence: CASRPLLAGLEETQYF.

This clone showed up just once. Additional DNA sequences in this sample encode the identical CDR3. This rearrangement joins TRBV9 to TRBJ2-7; D is perhaps TRBD2 (5 bases). CDR1 is SGDLS, CDR2 YYNGEE, per germline. The CDR3 has 14 residues. The germline V and J ends were trimmed by 0 bases and 0 bases, with 7 bases remaining between them. The CDR3 nucleotides are TGTGCCAGCAGCGTAGGCGGGTACTCCTACGAGCAGTACTTC. Its protein is CASSVGGYSYEQYF.

CDR3 DNA sequence: TGTGCCAGTAGTGTTCGCCGGGACACGAACACCGGGGAGCTGTTTTTT. Protein: CASSVRRDTNTGELFF. The rearrangement links TRBV19 to TRBJ2-2, with D possibly being TRBD1 (6 bases). V was cut by 5 bases and J by 0 bases, with 13 bases left in between. Germline assignment: CDR1 LNHDA and CDR2 SQIVND (reference sequence). The CDR3 extends over 16 amino acids.

V is TRBV6-1 and J is TRBJ2-5; D gene uncertain. CDR1 is MNHNS and CDR2 is SASEGT in the germline V gene. The V gene lost 6 bases and the J gene lost 3 bases, with 11 bases spanning the gap. The length of the CDR3 is 13 residues. Written as DNA, the CDR3 is TGTGCCAGCAGGACCAGGCGAGAAGAGACCCAGTACTTC. Its protein is CASRTRREETQYF.

The chain carries TRBV15 and TRBJ2-7; D is tentatively TRBD1 or TRBD2 (5 bases each). Trimming removed 3 bases at V and 1 base at J, with 10 bases between. This CDR3 has 14 residues. CDR1 LNHNV and CDR2 YYDKDF come from the germline V gene (reference sequence). Here the CDR3 reads CATSSGTASYEQYF. The CDR3 DNA sequence: TGTGCCACCAGCAGCGGGACGGCATCCTACGAGCAGTACTTC.

The chain couples TRBV7-2 to TRBJ2-2, with D maybe TRBD2 (5 bases). The CDR3 spans 15 residues. V was clipped by 7 bases and J by 3 bases, with 15 bases between them. Germline-derived CDR1 and CDR2 are SGHTA and FQGNSA. The CDR3 DNA is TGTGCCAGCAACCTTACCCCCGGGGACACCGGGGAGCTGTTTTTT. Protein: CASNLTPGDTGELFF.

This chain connects TRBV4-1 to TRBJ2-1; D possibly corresponds to TRBD2 (6 bases). Germline assignment: CDR1 MGHRA and CDR2 YSYEKL. The V end was cut by 1 base, the J end by 3 bases, with 10 bases between. The CDR3 totals 15 residues. CDR3 bases: TGCGCCAGCAGCCAAGTTCTAGCGATCTACAATGAGCAGTTCTTC. This encodes CASSQVLAIYNEQFF.

The chain is built from TRBV28 and TRBJ2-7; D possibly uses TRBD1 or TRBD2 (5 bases each). The CDR3 covers 16 residues. The V end lost 2 bases, the J end lost 2 bases, and 16 bases lay between the germline ends. The germline gives CDR1 MDHEN, CDR2 SYDVKM. In DNA, the CDR3 is TGTGCCAGCAGTTTACGGGACGGATATTTGCCCTACGAGCAGTACTTC. This gives the protein CASSLRDGYLPYEQYF.

The CDR3: CASSLRTGRETQYF. DNA of the CDR3: TGTGCCAGCAGCCTCCGGACAGGGCGAGAGACCCAGTACTTC. V gene TRBV14 combines with J gene TRBJ2-5; TRBD1 matches 8 bases. CDR1 is SGHDN and CDR2 is FVKESK in the germline V gene. The junction had 5 bases not matched to a gene; V was cut back by 4 bases and J by 4 bases. There are 14 residues in the CDR3.

CDR3 amino acids: CASSSSGTGVKNTEAFF. Written as DNA, the CDR3 is TGTGCCAGTAGTTCATCCGGGACAGGGGTGAAGAACACTGAAGCTTTCTTT. The chain has TRBV19 and TRBJ1-1, with 10 nucleotides matching TRBD1. V was pared by 5 bases and J by 1 base, with 10 bases of the junction left unmatched. The CDR3 is 17 amino acids. Germline V lookup: CDR1 LNHDA, CDR2 SQIVND (reference sequence).